This T cell receptor (beta chain) was obtained from a study of response to subunit inactivated influenza vaccine. Points from the study as a whole: With each seasonal influenza vaccination, the authors suggested, few new T cells are recruited.

TCRdb called the RT-PCR reads again in MiXCR, with one record for every CDR3 protein. This table has over 150,000 distinct CDR3 sequences, about 10% appearing once. This clonotype has just a few counts. Antigen: not known. The germline V gene encodes CDR1 SGHAT and CDR2 FQNNGV. The CDR3 has 16 residues. Deletions cut 1 base from V and 2 bases from J, with 13 bases between. This receptor was obtained from a man in his fifties or sixties who received an inactivated influenza vaccine. The V gene is TRBV11-2, the J gene TRBJ2-3; D not certain. Sequenced here: CD8+ T cells sorted from PBMCs, sampled less than 30 months after vaccination. Here the CDR3 reads CASSLVAGAFTDTQYF. CDR3 nucleotides: TGTGCCAGCAGCTTAGTTGCCGGAGCCTTCACAGATACGCAGTATTTT.